The present T cell receptor (beta chain) was sequenced within a study of cytomegalovirus exposure and HLA in healthy donors. Whole-study results and caveats: A later analysis found that most CMV-associated TCR beta chains appeared HLA-restricted. Fewer N-insertions (relative to the 666-donor mean) were reportedly seen in an Asian-associated ancestry cluster in a later analysis.

Turning to this clone: Its antigen remains unknown.

Germline lookup yields CDR1 MDHEN and CDR2 SYDVKM. The CDR3 length is 19 residues. Trimming cost V 1 base and J 0 bases; bases outside gene matches: 10. 13 Jbeta primers and 60 Vbeta primers were used for the PCR. Original processing notes: Around 80 million unique TCR beta chains, 9.5 million to 11 million of them shared, were counted by a later analysis. Libraries were prepared by immunoSEQ multiplex PCR; TCRdb keeps only in-frame clonotypes and omits some of them. That table supplies the V and J calls and clone size; D and trimming were determined from the DNA. The sample records roughly 130,000 clones, about four fifths being singletons.

The receptor was derived from a young man in good health and CMV-seronegative. The V and J genes are TRBV28 and TRBJ1-5; 9 nucleotides agree with TRBD1. The source material was PBMCs. CDR3 bases: TGTGCCAGCAGTTTATCACCGGGACAGGGCTTGGGTAGCAATCAGCCCCAGCATTTT. This encodes CASSLSPGQGLGSNQPQHF.